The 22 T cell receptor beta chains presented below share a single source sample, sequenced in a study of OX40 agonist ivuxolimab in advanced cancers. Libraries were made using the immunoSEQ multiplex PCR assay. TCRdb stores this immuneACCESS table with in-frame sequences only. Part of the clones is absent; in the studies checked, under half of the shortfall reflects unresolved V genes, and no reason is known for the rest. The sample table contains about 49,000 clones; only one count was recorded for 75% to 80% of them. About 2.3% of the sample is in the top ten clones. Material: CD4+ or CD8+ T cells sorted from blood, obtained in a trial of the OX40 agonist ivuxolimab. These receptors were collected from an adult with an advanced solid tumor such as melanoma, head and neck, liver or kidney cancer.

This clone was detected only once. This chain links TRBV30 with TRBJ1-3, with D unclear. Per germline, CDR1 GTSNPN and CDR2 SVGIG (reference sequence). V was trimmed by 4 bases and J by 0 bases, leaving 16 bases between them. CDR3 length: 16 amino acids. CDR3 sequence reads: CAWKTTVALSGNTIYF. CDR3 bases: TGTGCCTGGAAAACTACGGTAGCGCTCTCTGGAAACACCATATATTTT.

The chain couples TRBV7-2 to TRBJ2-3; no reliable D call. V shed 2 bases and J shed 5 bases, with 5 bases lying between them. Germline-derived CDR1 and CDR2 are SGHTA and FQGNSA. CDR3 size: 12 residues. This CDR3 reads CASSLLVDTQYF. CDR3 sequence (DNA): TGTGCCAGCAGCTTACTTGTAGATACGCAGTATTTT.

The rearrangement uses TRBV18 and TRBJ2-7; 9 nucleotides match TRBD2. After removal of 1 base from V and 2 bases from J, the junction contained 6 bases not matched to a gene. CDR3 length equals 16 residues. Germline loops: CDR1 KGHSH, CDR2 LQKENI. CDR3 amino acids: CASSPLSASGAYEQYF. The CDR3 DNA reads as TGTGCCAGCTCACCACTGTCGGCTAGCGGGGCCTACGAGCAGTACTTC.

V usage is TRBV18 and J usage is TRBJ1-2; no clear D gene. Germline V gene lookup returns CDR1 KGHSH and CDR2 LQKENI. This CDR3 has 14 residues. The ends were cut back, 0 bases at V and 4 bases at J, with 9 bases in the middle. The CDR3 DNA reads TGTGCCAGCTCACCACCGGCCGGCGCCTATGGCTACACCTTC. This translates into CASSPPAGAYGYTF.

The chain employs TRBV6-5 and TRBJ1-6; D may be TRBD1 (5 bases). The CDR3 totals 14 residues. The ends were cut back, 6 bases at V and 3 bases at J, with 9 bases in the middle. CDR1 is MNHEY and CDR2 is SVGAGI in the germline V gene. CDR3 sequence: CASRADSYNSPLHF. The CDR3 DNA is TGTGCCAGCAGGGCAGACAGCTATAATTCACCCCTCCACTTT.

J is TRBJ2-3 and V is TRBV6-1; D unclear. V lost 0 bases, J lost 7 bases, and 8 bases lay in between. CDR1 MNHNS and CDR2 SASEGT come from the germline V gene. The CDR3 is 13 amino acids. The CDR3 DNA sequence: TGTGCCAGCAGTGAAGCGCTTCATAATACGCAGTATTTT. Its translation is CASSEALHNTQYF.

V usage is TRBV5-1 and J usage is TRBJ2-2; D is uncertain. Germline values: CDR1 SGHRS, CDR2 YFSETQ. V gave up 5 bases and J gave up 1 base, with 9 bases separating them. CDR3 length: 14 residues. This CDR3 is CASRPDGNTGELFF. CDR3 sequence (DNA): TGCGCCAGCAGACCTGACGGGAACACCGGGGAGCTGTTTTTT.

The CDR3 is CASSRGYFSYNEQFF. CDR3 nucleotide sequence: TGTGCCAGCAGCCGCGGCTATTTCTCCTACAATGAGCAGTTCTTC. The rearrangement links TRBV6-5 to TRBJ2-1; unclear D gene. The CDR3 extends over 15 amino acids. Germline-derived CDR1 and CDR2 are MNHEY and SVGAGI. The V gene lost 6 bases and the J gene lost 0 bases, with 12 bases spanning the gap.

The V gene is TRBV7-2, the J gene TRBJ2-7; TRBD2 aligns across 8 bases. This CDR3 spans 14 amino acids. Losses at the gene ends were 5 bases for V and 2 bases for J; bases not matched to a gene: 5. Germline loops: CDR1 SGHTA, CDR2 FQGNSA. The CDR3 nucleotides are TGTGCCAGCAGCGCTACTAGCGGAACCTACGAGCAGTACTTC. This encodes CASSATSGTYEQYF. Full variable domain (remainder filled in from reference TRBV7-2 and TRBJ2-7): GAGVSQSPSNKVTEKGKDVELRCDPISGHTALYWYRQSLGQGLEFLIYFQGNSAPDKSGLPSDRFSAERTGGSVSTLTIQRTQQEDSAVYLCASSATSGTYEQYFGPGTRLTVT.

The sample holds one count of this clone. DNA of the CDR3: TGTGCCAGCAGCCCCTCGGGACTCGAGGGCTATGGCTACACCTTC. This gives the protein CASSPSGLEGYGYTF. The chain links TRBV7-9 to TRBJ1-2; weak D call: TRBD1 (5 bases). Germline CDR1 reads SEHNR; CDR2 reads FQNEAQ (reference sequence). V lost 5 bases and J lost 4, with 17 bases in between. The CDR3 length is 15 residues. The whole variable domain, remainder taken from reference TRBV7-9 and TRBJ1-2, is DTGVSQNPRHKITKRGQNVTFRCDPISEHNRLYWYRQTLGQGPEFLTYFQNEAQLEKSRLLSDRFSAERPKGSFSTLEIQRTEQGDSAMYLCASSPSGLEGYGYTFGSGTRLTVV.

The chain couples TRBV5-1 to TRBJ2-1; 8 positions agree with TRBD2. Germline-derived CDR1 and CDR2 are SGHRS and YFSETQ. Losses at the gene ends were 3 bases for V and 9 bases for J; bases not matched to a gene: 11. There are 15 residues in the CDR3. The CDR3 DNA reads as TGCGCCAGCAGCTCCCGACTAGCGCAGCGACCTGAGCAGTTCTTC. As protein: CASSSRLAQRPEQFF.

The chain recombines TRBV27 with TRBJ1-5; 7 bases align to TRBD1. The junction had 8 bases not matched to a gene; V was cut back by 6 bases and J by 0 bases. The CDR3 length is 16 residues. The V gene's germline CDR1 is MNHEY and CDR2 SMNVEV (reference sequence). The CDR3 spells CASSLEGQFSNQPQHF. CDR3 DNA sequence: TGTGCCAGCAGCTTAGAGGGACAGTTTAGCAATCAGCCCCAGCATTTT.

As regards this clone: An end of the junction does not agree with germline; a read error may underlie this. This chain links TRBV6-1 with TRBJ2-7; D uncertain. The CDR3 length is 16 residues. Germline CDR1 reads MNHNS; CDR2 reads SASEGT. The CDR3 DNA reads TGTGCCAGCAGTGAAGAAAGGTTTGTCAGATCCTCCGAGCAGTACTTC. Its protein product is CASSEERFVRSSEQYF.

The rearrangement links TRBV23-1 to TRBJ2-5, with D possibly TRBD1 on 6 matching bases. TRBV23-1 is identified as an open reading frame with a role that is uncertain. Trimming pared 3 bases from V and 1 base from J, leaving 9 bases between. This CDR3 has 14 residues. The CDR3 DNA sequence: TGCGCCAGCAGTCAGTCGACAGGCCAAGAGACCCAGTACTTC. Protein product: CASSQSTGQETQYF.

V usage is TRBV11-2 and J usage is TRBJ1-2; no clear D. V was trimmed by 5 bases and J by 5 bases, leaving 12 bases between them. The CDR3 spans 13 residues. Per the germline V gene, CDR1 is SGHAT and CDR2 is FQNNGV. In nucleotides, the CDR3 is TGTGCCAGCAGCCGAGGCAGCATATATGGCTACACCTTC. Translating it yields CASSRGSIYGYTF.

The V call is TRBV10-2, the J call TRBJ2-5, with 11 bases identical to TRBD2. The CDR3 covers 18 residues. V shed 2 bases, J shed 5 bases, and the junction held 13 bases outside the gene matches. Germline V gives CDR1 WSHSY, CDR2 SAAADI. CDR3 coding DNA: TGCGCCAGCAGTGAGGGTAGCGGGGGGGCCGGTTTGAGGGAGACCCAGTACTTC. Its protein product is CASSEGSGGAGLRETQYF.

The CDR3 sequence is CASSPREVNTGELFF. In nucleotides, the CDR3 is TGTGCCAGCAGCCCCAGGGAAGTCAACACCGGGGAGCTGTTTTTT. The V gene is TRBV2, the J gene TRBJ2-2; TRBD1 might be the D (5 bases). Deletions cut 6 bases from V and 2 bases from J, with 13 bases between. The CDR3 covers 15 residues. Germline lookup yields CDR1 SNHLY and CDR2 FYNNEI.

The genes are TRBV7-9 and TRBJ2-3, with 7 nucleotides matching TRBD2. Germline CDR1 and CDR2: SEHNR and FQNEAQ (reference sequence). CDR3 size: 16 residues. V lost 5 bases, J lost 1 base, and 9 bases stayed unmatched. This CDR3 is CASSRSSGGRTDTQYF. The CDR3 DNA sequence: TGTGCCAGCAGCCGGAGCTCGGGGGGACGCACAGATACGCAGTATTTT. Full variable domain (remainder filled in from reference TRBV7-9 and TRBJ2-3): DTGVSQNPRHKITKRGQNVTFRCDPISEHNRLYWYRQTLGQGPEFLTYFQNEAQLEKSRLLSDRFSAERPKGSFSTLEIQRTEQGDSAMYLCASSRSSGGRTDTQYFGPGTRLTVL.

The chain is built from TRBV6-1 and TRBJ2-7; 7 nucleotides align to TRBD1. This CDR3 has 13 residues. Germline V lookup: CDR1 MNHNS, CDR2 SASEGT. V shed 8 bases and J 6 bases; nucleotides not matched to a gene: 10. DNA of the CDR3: TGTGCCAGCGGACAGGTTGGGGTCGGCGAGCAGTACTTC. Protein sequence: CASGQVGVGEQYF.

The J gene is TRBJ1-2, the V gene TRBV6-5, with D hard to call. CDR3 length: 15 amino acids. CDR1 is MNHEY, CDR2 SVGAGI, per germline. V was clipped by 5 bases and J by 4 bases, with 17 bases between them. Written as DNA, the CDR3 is TGTGCCAGCAGTGCGTACTCTGGAGGCACCTATGGCTACACCTTC. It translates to CASSAYSGGTYGYTF.

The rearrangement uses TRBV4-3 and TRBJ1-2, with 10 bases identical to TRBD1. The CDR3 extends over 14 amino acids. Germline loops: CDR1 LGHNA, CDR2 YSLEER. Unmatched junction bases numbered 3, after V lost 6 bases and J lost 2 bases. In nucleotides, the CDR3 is TGCGCCAGCAGACGGGACAGGGGAAACTATGGCTACACCTTC. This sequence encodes CASRRDRGNYGYTF.

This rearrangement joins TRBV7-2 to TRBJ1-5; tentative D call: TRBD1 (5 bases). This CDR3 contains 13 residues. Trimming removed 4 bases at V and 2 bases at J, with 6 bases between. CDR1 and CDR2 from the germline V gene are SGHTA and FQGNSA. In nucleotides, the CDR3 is TGTGCCAGCAGCTCACAGGGCAATCAGCCCCAGCATTTT. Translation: CASSSQGNQPQHF.